These 24 T cell receptor beta chains came from one sample sequenced in a study of T cells expressing NK-cell markers. From the 5' RACE reads, TCRdb lists one entry per CDR3 protein and no DNA. The sample has around 260,000 distinct CDR3 sequences; the top ten hold around 4.2%. The sequenced sample consisted of blood T cells: a sorted CD56 or NKG2C T cell subset, CD4+ or CD8+ T cells, or bulk PBMC T cells (not recorded which). The source is a woman between 18 and 70 years old in good health.

The chain carries TRBV5-4 and TRBJ2-1. The germline gives CDR1 SGHNT, CDR2 YYREEE (reference sequence). This CDR3 spans 17 amino acids. The CDR3 loop reads CASSLAVSVISYNEQFF. Full variable domain (remainder filled in from reference TRBV5-4 and TRBJ2-1): ETGVTQSPTHLIKTRGQQVTLRCSSQSGHNTVSWYQQALGQGPQFIFQYYREEENGRGNFPPRFSGLQFPNYSSELNVNALELDDSALYLCASSLAVSVISYNEQFFGPGTRLTVL.

The chain employs TRBV4-1 and TRBJ2-1; as DNA is missing, the TRBD2 call by TCRdb cannot be tested. The length of the CDR3 is 17 residues. CDR1 MGHRA and CDR2 YSYEKL come from the germline V gene. The CDR3 sequence is CASSRSGTSGVSNEQFF.

The rearrangement joins TRBV20-1 to TRBJ2-5; lacking DNA, the TRBD2 call made by TCRdb goes unchecked. The CDR3 covers 15 residues. Germline assignment: CDR1 DFQATT and CDR2 SNEGSKA (reference sequence). The CDR3 loop is CSAPPGAAKQETQYF.

This chain joins TRBV7-3 and TRBJ2-3. CDR1 SGHTA and CDR2 FQGTGA come from the germline V gene. CDR3 length: 13 residues. This CDR3 is CASSLGWADTQYF.

V is TRBV20-1 and J is TRBJ2-5. Germline values: CDR1 DFQATT, CDR2 SNEGSKA (reference sequence). The CDR3 extends over 12 amino acids. This chain's CDR3 is CSGVGGGETQYF.

The chain couples TRBV7-2 to TRBJ2-3; the D call of TRBD2 rests on TCRdb alone, since no DNA is present to check it. The CDR3 has 16 amino acids. Germline CDR1 is SGHTA and CDR2 is FQGNSA. CDR3 sequence: CASSPPTSGIPYTQYF.

V usage is TRBV7-2 and J usage is TRBJ1-2; TCRdb picks TRBD1, but there is no DNA to check that call. The germline gives CDR1 SGHTA, CDR2 FQGNSA. This CDR3 spans 14 amino acids. The CDR3 is CAIKMKDSFYGYTF.

The CDR3 loop reads CASSDITVRQPQHF. V is TRBV6-1 and J is TRBJ1-5. From germline, CDR1 is MNHNS and CDR2 SASEGT. The CDR3 loop spans 14 amino acids.

The chain is built from TRBV20-1 and TRBJ2-7; with no DNA, the TCRdb D assignment of TRBD2 cannot be verified. Germline V gives CDR1 DFQATT, CDR2 SNEGSKA (reference sequence). The CDR3 loop spans 14 amino acids. CDR3 protein: CSAILPAGAYEQYF.

The rearrangement links TRBV5-6 to TRBJ2-1; TCRdb names TRBD2, which stays unverified in the absence of DNA. The germline V gene has CDR1 SGHDT and CDR2 YYEEEE. This CDR3 comprises 15 residues. CDR3 region: CASSLLGLGANEQFF.

The chain links TRBV20-1 to TRBJ2-1. The CDR3 spans 17 residues. CDR1 is DFQATT, CDR2 SNEGSKA, per germline (reference sequence). This CDR3 reads CSARHLGVRSSYNEQFF.

V is TRBV19 and J is TRBJ2-2; TCRdb picks TRBD1, but there is no DNA to check that call. The CDR3 is made up of 15 amino acids. From germline, CDR1 is LNHDA and CDR2 SQIVND (reference sequence). The CDR3 loop is CASARQPANTGELFF.

This rearrangement joins TRBV20-1 to TRBJ2-1. The CDR3 is made up of 13 amino acids. CDR1 DFQATT and CDR2 SNEGSKA come from the germline V gene (reference sequence). CDR3 in amino acids: CSASRSLNNEQFF.

The J gene is TRBJ1-6, the V gene TRBV12-3 or TRBV12-4. The CDR3 extends over 16 amino acids. The chain's CDR3 is CASMRLQGSYNSPLHF.

The V call is TRBV29-1, the J call TRBJ2-1. This CDR3 spans 14 amino acids. Germline lookup yields CDR1 SQVTM and CDR2 ANQGSEA. CDR3 loop: CSASDRGPYNEQFF.

V is TRBV4-2 and J is TRBJ2-1. The CDR3 runs 15 residues. Germline values: CDR1 LGHNA, CDR2 YNFKEQ. The CDR3 is CASSQEGSSYNEQFF.

The chain couples TRBV6-1 to TRBJ1-2. Germline CDR1 reads MNHNS; CDR2 reads SASEGT. CDR3 length: 13 residues. CDR3 sequence reads: CASSGGTALGYTF.

This chain connects TRBV12-3 or TRBV12-4 to TRBJ2-4; no DNA is available, so the TRBD1 call from TCRdb remains unchecked. CDR3 length: 16 amino acids. CDR3: CASTQGENLAKNIQYF.

V gene TRBV18 combines with J gene TRBJ2-3. The CDR3 contains 13 residues. The germline V gene encodes CDR1 KGHSH and CDR2 LQKENI. Here the CDR3 reads CASSPPGTDTQYF. Full variable domain (remainder filled in from reference TRBV18 and TRBJ2-3): NAGVMQNPRHLVRRRGQEARLRCSPMKGHSHVYWYRQLPEEGLKFMVYLQKENIIDESGMPKERFSAEFPKEGPSILRIQQVVRGDSAAYFCASSPPGTDTQYFGPGTRLTVL.

The V gene is TRBV4-2, the J gene TRBJ2-7; TCRdb indicates TRBD1, and absent DNA this call remains unverified. CDR1 is LGHNA and CDR2 is YNFKEQ in the germline V gene. The length of the CDR3 is 16 residues. The CDR3 reads CASSLGPRRGDYEQYF.

The chain uses TRBV4-3 and TRBJ2-5; TCRdb outputs TRBD2, but without DNA this stays unchecked. Germline loops: CDR1 LGHNA, CDR2 YSLEER. The CDR3 extends over 16 amino acids. This CDR3 reads CASSQDPGGGQETQYF.

The CDR3 here is CASSYSSGLYEQYF. The chain couples TRBV6-5 to TRBJ2-7. The CDR3 runs 14 residues. Germline CDR1 reads MNHEY; CDR2 reads SVGAGI.

This rearrangement joins TRBV5-4 to TRBJ2-1; the D call of TRBD1 rests on TCRdb alone, since no DNA is present to check it. Germline V lookup: CDR1 SGHNT, CDR2 YYREEE (reference sequence). The CDR3 has 15 amino acids. The CDR3 loop is CASSLEGQGIGKQFF.

This chain links TRBV14 with TRBJ2-3; the D call of TRBD1 rests on TCRdb alone, since no DNA is present to check it. There are 14 residues in the CDR3. Germline V gives CDR1 SGHDN, CDR2 FVKESK. The CDR3 here is CASSQDQGPDTQYF.